This is a list of T cell receptor beta chains from one sample in a study of long-term antiretroviral therapy in people with HIV. Libraries were prepared by immunoSEQ multiplex PCR; TCRdb keeps only in-frame clonotypes and omits some of them. The repertoire consists of roughly 32,000 clones, with around 97% occurring once and the leading ten covering approximately 1.9%. The sample consisted of unsorted PBMCs, taken 7.6 years after starting antiretroviral therapy. These receptors came from a man aged 25-40 years with HIV. Both conserved end residues are part of each CDR3. A D gene is named only where the DNA matches it firmly. The listing skips clone size in some rows; elsewhere it reads once, few, many or a size class.

v_call	d_call	j_call	clone_size	cdr3_nt	cdr3_aa
TRBV4-3	TRBD2	TRBJ2-1	once	TGCGCCAGCACCTCACTAGCGGGAGAGTCGGAGCAGTTCTTC	CASTSLAGESEQFF
TRBV5-1	TRBD1	TRBJ1-5	NA	TGCGCAGCAGCTTGTCAGGGGACAGTCGAACATCAGCCCCAGCATTTT	CAAACQGTVEHQPQHF
TRBV6-5	TRBD1	TRBJ2-5	NA	TGTGCCAGCAGTTTGGGTCTCAGGGGGTTGACCCAGTACTTC	CASSLGLRGLTQYF
TRBV6-5	TRBD1	TRBJ1-2	once	TGTGCCAGCAGGGGACAGTTGTATGGCTACACCTTC	CASRGQLYGYTF
TRBV7-8	NA	TRBJ2-5	NA	TGTGCCAGCTCTTTCAATCCCCGGGGGTCCGCGGGTGAGACCCAGTACTTC	CASSFNPRGSAGETQYF
TRBV30	TRBD1	TRBJ1-1	NA	TGTGCCTGGACGGTGACAGGGGTCATGAACACTGAAGCTTTCTTT	CAWTVTGVMNTEAFF
TRBV29-1	TRBD1	TRBJ2-7	NA	TGCAGCGCCTTGACAGGGCCCTACGAGCAGTACTTC	CSALTGPYEQYF
TRBV9	NA	TRBJ1-2	NA	TGTGCCAGCACCCATTGGACCCCCACCTATGGCTACACCTTC	CASTHWTPTYGYTF
TRBV28	TRBD1	TRBJ1-2	NA	TGTGCCAGCCAGGGCTACCAGGGGACAGGGGTCCCCTCGTGGTATGGCTACACCTTC	CASQGYQGTGVPSWYGYTF
TRBV7-2	NA	TRBJ2-7	NA	TGTGCCAGCAGCTTAGCAACCGGGACTCCGAATAGAGAGCAGTACTTC	CASSLATGTPNREQYF
TRBV6-6	NA	TRBJ2-6	NA	TGTGCCAGCAGTTACGCCTCGCGGCCCGGGGCCAACGTCCTGACTTTC	CASSYASRPGANVLTF
TRBV29-1	NA	TRBJ1-1	NA	TGCAGCGTTGCGCAGGGACCTAACACTGAAGCTTTCTTT	CSVAQGPNTEAFF
TRBV19	NA	TRBJ2-7	NA	TGTGCCAGTAGTACCTCCGGGGCCACCTACGAGCAGTACTTC	CASSTSGATYEQYF
TRBV30	NA	TRBJ2-3	NA	TGTGCCTGGGGGGTGGGAGCGGGCCGCACAGATACGCAGTATTTT	CAWGVGAGRTDTQYF